This TCR beta chain was recorded in a study of T cell responses to AZD1222 COVID-19 vaccine. Study results and caveats: Repertoire collection took place solely once the T cell response had peaked.

CDR1 is SGHAT, CDR2 FQNNGV, per germline. The CDR3 length is 12 residues. V lost 6 bases and J lost 7; bases outside the gene matches: 6. Sequencing used immunoSEQ multiplex PCR; TCRdb keeps in-frame clones, though not all of them. The repertoire includes some 180,000 clones, about nine tenths of them detected once, and more than 1.5% sits in the top ten. About this clone: Antigen unknown.

The TCR comes from an adult who received the AZD1222 COVID-19 vaccine. Material: peripheral blood, obtained 28 days after the second AZD1222 dose. The chain recombines TRBV11-2 with TRBJ2-7; 7 positions agree with TRBD2. The CDR3 sequence is CASRLTGGEQYF. The CDR3 DNA sequence: TGTGCCAGCAGACTGACCGGGGGGGAGCAGTACTTC.